Below, one TCR beta chain is given with its context. A read error may produce the germline difference seen at one junction end. This specimen belongs to a study of cytotoxic CD8 clonotypes in ibrutinib-treated CLL. The repertoire was sequenced with immunoSEQ multiplex PCR; TCRdb's copy has only in-frame clones and lacks some. Of about 330,000 clones in the sample, roughly two thirds were seen once. The CDR3 covers 14 residues. Germline CDR1 and CDR2: LNHNV and YYDKDF (reference sequence). The chain is built from TRBV15 and TRBJ2-1; 7 bases are shared with TRBD1. The sequenced sample was PBMCs, obtained after 36 months of ibrutinib treatment. The clonotype originates from a human donor with chronic lymphocytic leukemia. The CDR3 protein is CATSLEQGKFPYVF. CDR3 bases: TGTGCCACCAGCCTGGAACAGGGGAAGTTTCCCTATGTCTTC.